The clone carrying this T cell receptor beta chain came up a few times. What it recognizes is unknown. One end of the junction is discordant with germline, which a read error may explain. This sample is drawn from a study of metastatic and nonmetastatic thyroid tumors. On the study more broadly: Across blood and tumor or nodule tissue, repertoires from malignant and benign thyroid patients were compared with one another. Broader study findings: Within blood and tumor, benign nodules reportedly had significantly lower TCR beta diversity than malignant thyroid tumors did.

Original handling: The study's classifier, a distant-metastasis tool for papillary thyroid cancer, was built using CDR3 differences across clinicopathological groups. TCRdb re-clonotyped the PCR reads via MiXCR. V and J calls and clone size were set by TCRdb, not the authors. This sample has fewer than 20,000 clones; 20% to 30% occur once, and the top ten carry approximately 13%. This CDR3 has 15 amino acids. Germline CDR1 is MNHEY and CDR2 is SVGEGT. Every patient was untreated before thyroid surgery. The TCR was taken from a male donor with papillary thyroid cancer or a benign thyroid nodule (not recorded which). Some clones in this sample may be carry-over from other donors' samples. Material: tumor tissue. The rearrangement joins TRBV6-2 or TRBV6-3 to TRBJ1-5; 8 nucleotides agree with TRBD1. This chain's CDR3 is CARSQTGAPNQPQNF. The CDR3 bases are TGTGCCAGATCCCAGACAGGGGCCCCCAATCAGCCCCAGAATTTT.